These 17 T cell receptor beta chains were all obtained from the same sample, sequenced in a study of T cell changes during pregnancy in multiple sclerosis. Clones were read by immunoSEQ multiplex PCR, and TCRdb kept only the in-frame ones, dropping some. The repertoire includes 75,000 to 95,000 clones, 80% to 95% of them detected once, and approximately 0.99% sits in the top ten. The input for sequencing was peripheral blood, taken before pregnancy. The source is a female donor with multiple sclerosis, enrolled in a pregnancy study.

The V gene is TRBV7-2, the J gene TRBJ2-3; 8 bases agree with TRBD2. Germline V CDR1 and CDR2: SGHTA, FQGNSA. CDR3 length: 18 residues. V was clipped by 6 bases and J by 2 bases; unmatched bases: 16. The CDR3 DNA reads TGTGCCAGCAGGACCCTAGGGGGAGCGGGGGTGATCACAGATACGCAGTATTTT. This codes for CASRTLGGAGVITDTQYF.

The chain combines TRBV7-6 with TRBJ2-7, with 14 nucleotides matching TRBD2. With 1 base clipped from V and 6 bases from J, the junction kept 2 bases outside the gene matches. The CDR3 runs 15 residues. Germline assignment: CDR1 SGHVS and CDR2 FNYEAQ. The CDR3 loop reads CASSLEGLAGVEQYF. The CDR3 region has the DNA TGTGCCAGCAGCTTAGAGGGACTAGCGGGGGTCGAGCAGTACTTC.

The chain combines TRBV6-1 with TRBJ1-6, with D unresolved. V lost 11 bases and J lost 0, with 11 bases in between. This CDR3 region has 14 residues. Germline CDR1 and CDR2: MNHNS and SASEGT. CDR3 amino acids: CASFEGSYNSPLHF. For the CDR3, the DNA is TGTGCCTCATTTGAGGGCTCCTATAATTCACCCCTCCACTTT.

The V gene is TRBV9, the J gene TRBJ2-1, with 10 bases that match TRBD2. Germline CDR1 SGDLS, CDR2 YYNGEE. The CDR3 sequence is 14 residues long. With V trimmed by 0 bases and J by 10 bases, 4 bases remained unmatched. In DNA, the CDR3 is TGTGCCAGCAGCGTAGAGGCTAGCGGGAGCGAGCAGTTCTTC. This sequence encodes CASSVEASGSEQFF.

This clone was recorded only once. This chain uses TRBV7-2 with TRBJ2-1; D ambiguous. In germline, CDR1 is SGHTA, CDR2 FQGNSA. V lost 3 bases, J lost 8 bases, and 14 bases lay in between. This CDR3 spans 14 amino acids. The DNA of the CDR3 is TGTGCCAGCAGCTTTGGTCCCCAGGCCTATGAGCAGTTCTTC. Its translation is CASSFGPQAYEQFF.

Of note for this clone: The junction differs from germline at one of its ends, possibly a read error. The chain has TRBV18 and TRBJ2-5, with no clear D. The CDR3 totals 14 residues. The germline V gene has CDR1 KGHSH and CDR2 LQKENI. CDR3: CASSPLEQQVTQYF. CDR3 DNA: TGTGCCAGCTCACCCCTCGAACAGCAAGTGACCCAGTACTTC. Drawing the rest from reference TRBV18 and TRBJ2-5, the complete variable domain is NAGVMQNPRHLVRRRGQEARLRCSPMKGHSHVYWYRQLPEEGLKFMVYLQKENIIDESGMPKERFSAEFPKEGPSILRIQQVVRGDSAAYFCASSPLEQQVTQYFGPGTRLLVL.

The gene calls are TRBV2 and TRBJ2-7, with TRBD1 matching 7 bases. There are 15 residues in the CDR3. Germline loops: CDR1 SNHLY, CDR2 FYNNEI. The V segment lost 4 bases and the J segment 2 bases; nucleotides outside the gene matches: 8. The CDR3 loop is CASSGGQNRAYEQYF. The CDR3 DNA sequence: TGTGCCAGCAGTGGGGGACAGAATAGGGCCTACGAGCAGTACTTC.

In this sample, this clone turned up once. This chain links TRBV15 with TRBJ2-7, with 7 bases lining up with TRBD2. From germline, CDR1 is LNHNV and CDR2 YYDKDF (reference sequence). This CDR3 region has 14 residues. Unmatched junction bases numbered 2, after V lost 1 base and J lost 2 bases. CDR3 coding DNA: TGTGCCACCAGCAGAGCTAGCGGTACCTACGAGCAGTACTTC. Translating gives CATSRASGTYEQYF.

The J gene is TRBJ1-2, the V gene TRBV5-1; D is possibly TRBD1 (5 bases). Germline V lookup: CDR1 SGHRS, CDR2 YFSETQ. The CDR3 has 18 residues. The germline V and J ends were trimmed by 0 bases and 5 bases, with 23 bases remaining between them. CDR3 residues: CASSLASDTGARTYGYTF. Here the CDR3 DNA reads TGCGCCAGCAGCTTGGCCTCGGATACAGGAGCGCGAACTTATGGCTACACCTTC.

The genes are TRBV5-4 and TRBJ2-1; 8 bases are a match to TRBD1. CDR1 is SGHNT, CDR2 YYREEE, per germline (reference sequence). Trimming cost V 0 bases and J 4 bases; bases outside gene matches: 9. The CDR3 has 17 residues. The CDR3 is CASSLAGQGRRYNEQFF. The CDR3 bases are TGTGCCAGCAGCTTGGCCGGACAGGGAAGGAGATACAATGAGCAGTTCTTC.

This clone was recorded once. The gene calls are TRBV4-2 and TRBJ2-3, with 12 bases identical to TRBD2. V was pared by 2 bases and J by 2 bases, with 5 bases of the junction left unmatched. This CDR3 contains 17 residues. Germline V lookup: CDR1 LGHNA, CDR2 YNFKEQ. This CDR3 is CASSQPSGGEYTDTQYF. The CDR3, as DNA: TGTGCCAGCAGCCAACCTAGCGGGGGGGAGTACACAGATACGCAGTATTTT.

The V gene is TRBV11-2, the J gene TRBJ2-5; 11 bases are shared with TRBD2. Germline CDR1 SGHAT, CDR2 FQNNGV. The CDR3 is 14 residues long. The trim removed 5 bases at V and 5 bases at J, leaving 4 bases unmatched. The CDR3 sequence: CASSPRLAGETQYF. The CDR3 nucleotides are TGTGCCAGCAGCCCCAGACTAGCGGGGGAGACCCAGTACTTC.

The rearrangement joins TRBV25-1 to TRBJ2-1, with D perhaps TRBD2 (6 bases). The CDR3 contains 14 residues. V was cut by 3 bases and J by 15 bases, with 21 bases left in between. CDR1 is MGHDK and CDR2 is SYGVNS in the germline V gene. CDR3 protein: CASSDPSPGLRLFF. CDR3 in DNA: TGTGCCAGCAGTGACCCCTCTCCGGGACTGAGGCTGTTCTTC.

V usage is TRBV7-9 and J usage is TRBJ2-3, with TRBD1 matching over 12 bases. There are 17 residues in the CDR3. Germline CDR1 and CDR2: SEHNR and FQNEAQ (reference sequence). J was trimmed by 9 bases and V by 4 bases; bases with no gene match: 14. CDR3 protein: CASSSRRWGQGAGTQYF. CDR3 coding DNA: TGTGCCAGCAGCTCCAGGCGGTGGGGACAGGGGGCCGGGACGCAGTATTTT.

This clone showed up just once. The gene calls are TRBV5-4 and TRBJ1-1; possible D gene TRBD1, 5 bases. Looked up from germline, CDR1 is SGHNT and CDR2 is YYREEE (reference sequence). The V and J ends lost 0 bases and 4 bases respectively, with 10 bases between them. The CDR3 has 14 amino acids. CDR3 protein: CASSLVTGSTEAFF. The DNA of the CDR3 is TGTGCCAGCAGCTTGGTTACAGGTAGCACTGAAGCTTTCTTT.

The genes are TRBV7-3 and TRBJ2-2; D gene uncertain. The V gene lost 4 bases and the J gene lost 6 bases, with 9 bases spanning the gap. The CDR3 extends over 13 amino acids. From germline, CDR1 is SGHTA and CDR2 FQGTGA. The CDR3 loop reads CASSSQYPGELFF. CDR3 coding DNA: TGTGCCAGCAGCTCCCAGTATCCCGGGGAGCTGTTTTTT.

This chain joins TRBV27 and TRBJ1-4, with D possibly being TRBD1 (6 bases). Trimming left V 6 bases short and J 6 bases short, with 17 bases between. From germline, CDR1 is MNHEY and CDR2 SMNVEV (reference sequence). The length of the CDR3 is 15 residues. The CDR3 is CASSSAQGRDEKLFF. The CDR3 DNA follows: TGTGCCAGCAGCTCCGCGCAGGGGAGGGATGAAAAACTGTTTTTT.